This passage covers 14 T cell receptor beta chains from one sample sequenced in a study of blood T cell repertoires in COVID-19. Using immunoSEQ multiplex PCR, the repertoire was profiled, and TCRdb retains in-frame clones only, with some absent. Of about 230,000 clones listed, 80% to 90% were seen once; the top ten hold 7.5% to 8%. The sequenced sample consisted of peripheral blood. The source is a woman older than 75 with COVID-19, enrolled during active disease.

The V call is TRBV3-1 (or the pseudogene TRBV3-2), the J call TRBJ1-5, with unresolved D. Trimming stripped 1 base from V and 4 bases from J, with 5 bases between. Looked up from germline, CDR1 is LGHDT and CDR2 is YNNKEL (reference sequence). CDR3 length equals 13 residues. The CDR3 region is CASSQGLNQPQHF. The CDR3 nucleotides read TGTGCCAGCAGCCAAGGACTAAATCAGCCCCAGCATTTT.

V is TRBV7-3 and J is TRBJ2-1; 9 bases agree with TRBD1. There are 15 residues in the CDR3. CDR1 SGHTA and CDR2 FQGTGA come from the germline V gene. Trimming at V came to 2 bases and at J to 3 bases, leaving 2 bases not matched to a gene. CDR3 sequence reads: CASSLGQGNYNEQFF. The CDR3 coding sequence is TGTGCCAGCAGCTTAGGACAGGGGAACTACAATGAGCAGTTCTTC.

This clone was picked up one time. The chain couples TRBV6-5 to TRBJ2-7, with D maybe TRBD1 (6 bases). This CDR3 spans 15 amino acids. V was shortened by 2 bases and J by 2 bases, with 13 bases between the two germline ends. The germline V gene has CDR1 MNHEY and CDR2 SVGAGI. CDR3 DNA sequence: TGTGCCAGCAGTTACGGGGCAGGGGCCCCCTACGAGCAGTACTTC. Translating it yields CASSYGAGAPYEQYF.

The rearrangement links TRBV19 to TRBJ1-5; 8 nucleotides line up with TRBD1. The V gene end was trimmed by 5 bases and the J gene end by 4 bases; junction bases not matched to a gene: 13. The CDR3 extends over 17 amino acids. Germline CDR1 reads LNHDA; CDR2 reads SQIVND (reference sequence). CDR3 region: CASSFSWDRRGNQPQHF. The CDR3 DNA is TGTGCCAGTAGTTTTTCCTGGGACAGGAGAGGGAATCAGCCCCAGCATTTT.

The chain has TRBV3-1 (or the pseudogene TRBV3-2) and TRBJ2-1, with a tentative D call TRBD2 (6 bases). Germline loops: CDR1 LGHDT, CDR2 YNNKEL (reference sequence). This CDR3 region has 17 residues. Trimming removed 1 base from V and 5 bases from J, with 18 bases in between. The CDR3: CASSQVLSGRYDNEQFF. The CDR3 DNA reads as TGTGCCAGCAGCCAAGTATTATCAGGGAGGTACGACAATGAGCAGTTCTTC.

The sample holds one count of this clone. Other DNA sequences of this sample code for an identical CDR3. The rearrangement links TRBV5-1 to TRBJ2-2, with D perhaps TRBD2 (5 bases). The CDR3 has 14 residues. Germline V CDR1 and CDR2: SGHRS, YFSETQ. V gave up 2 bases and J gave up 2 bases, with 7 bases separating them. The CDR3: CASSLTGNTGELFF. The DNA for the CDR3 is TGCGCCAGCAGCTTAACGGGAAACACCGGGGAGCTGTTTTTT.

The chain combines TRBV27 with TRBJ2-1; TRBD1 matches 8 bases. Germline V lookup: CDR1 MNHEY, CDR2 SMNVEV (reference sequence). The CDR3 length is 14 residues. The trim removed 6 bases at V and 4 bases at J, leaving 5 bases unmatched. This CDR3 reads CASRGQVHYNEQFF. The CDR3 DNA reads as TGTGCCAGCAGGGGACAGGTCCATTACAATGAGCAGTTCTTC.

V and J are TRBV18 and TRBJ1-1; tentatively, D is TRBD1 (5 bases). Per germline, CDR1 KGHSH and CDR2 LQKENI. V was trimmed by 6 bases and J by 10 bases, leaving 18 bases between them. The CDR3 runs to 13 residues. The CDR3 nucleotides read TGTGCCAGCTCCTCGGGGGGTCTCCCGGGAGCTTTCTTT. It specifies CASSSGGLPGAFF.

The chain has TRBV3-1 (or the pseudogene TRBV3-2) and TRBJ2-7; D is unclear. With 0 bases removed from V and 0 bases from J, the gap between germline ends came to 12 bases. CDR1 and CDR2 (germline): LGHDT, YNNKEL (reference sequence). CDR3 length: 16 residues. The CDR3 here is CASSQDPRVRSYEQYF. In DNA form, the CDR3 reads TGTGCCAGCAGCCAAGATCCTCGCGTTCGCTCCTACGAGCAGTACTTC.

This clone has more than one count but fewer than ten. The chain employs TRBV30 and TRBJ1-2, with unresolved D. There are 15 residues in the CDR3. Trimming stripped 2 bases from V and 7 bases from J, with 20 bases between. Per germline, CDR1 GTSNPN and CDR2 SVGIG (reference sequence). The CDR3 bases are TGTGCCTGGAGTATGGGAGCACTTACCAGCGTTGGCTACACCTTC. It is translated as CAWSMGALTSVGYTF.

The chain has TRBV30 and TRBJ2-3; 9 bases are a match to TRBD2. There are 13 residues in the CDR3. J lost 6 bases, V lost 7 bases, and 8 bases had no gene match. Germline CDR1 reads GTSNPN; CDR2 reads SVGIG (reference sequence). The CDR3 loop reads CAYVAGDRDTQYF. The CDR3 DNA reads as TGTGCCTACGTAGCGGGAGATCGGGATACGCAGTATTTT.

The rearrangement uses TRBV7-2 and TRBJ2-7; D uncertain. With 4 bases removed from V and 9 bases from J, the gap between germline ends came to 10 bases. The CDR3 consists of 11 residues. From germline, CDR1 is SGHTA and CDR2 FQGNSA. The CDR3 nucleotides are TGTGCCAGCAGCTCAGGCCCTGCGCAGTACTTC. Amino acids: CASSSGPAQYF.

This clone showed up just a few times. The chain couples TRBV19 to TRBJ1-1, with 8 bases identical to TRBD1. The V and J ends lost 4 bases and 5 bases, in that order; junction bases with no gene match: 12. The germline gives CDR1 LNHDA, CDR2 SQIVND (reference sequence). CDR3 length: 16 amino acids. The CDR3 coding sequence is TGTGCCAGTAGTACCCGGACAGGGAGAACTCAAACTGAAGCTTTCTTT. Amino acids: CASSTRTGRTQTEAFF. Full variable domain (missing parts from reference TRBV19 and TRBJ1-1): DGGITQSPKYLFRKEGQNVTLSCEQNLNHDAMYWYRQDPGQGLRLIYYSQIVNDFQKGDIAEGYSVSREKKESFPLTVTSAQKNPTAFYLCASSTRTGRTQTEAFFGQGTRLTVV.

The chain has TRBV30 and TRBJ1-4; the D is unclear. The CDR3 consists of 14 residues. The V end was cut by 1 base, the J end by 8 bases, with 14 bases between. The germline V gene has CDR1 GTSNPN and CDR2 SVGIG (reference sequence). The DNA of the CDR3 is TGTGCCTGGAGTGATGGAGGTTCGGTCGAAAAACTGTTTTTT. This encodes CAWSDGGSVEKLFF.